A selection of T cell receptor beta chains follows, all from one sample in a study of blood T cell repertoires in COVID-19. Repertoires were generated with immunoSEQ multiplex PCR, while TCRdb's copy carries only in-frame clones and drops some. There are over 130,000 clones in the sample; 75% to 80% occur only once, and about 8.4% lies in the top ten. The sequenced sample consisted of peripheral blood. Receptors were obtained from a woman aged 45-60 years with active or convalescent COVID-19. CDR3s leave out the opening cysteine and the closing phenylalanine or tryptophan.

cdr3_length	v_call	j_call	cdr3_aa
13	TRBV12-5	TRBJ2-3	ASGLGGGQADTQY
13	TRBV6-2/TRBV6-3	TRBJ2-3	ASSPRAGGTDTQY
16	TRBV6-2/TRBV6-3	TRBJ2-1	ASSYSILGGSSYNEQF
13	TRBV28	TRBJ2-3	ASSRTGYRPDTQY
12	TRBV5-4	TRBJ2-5	ASSLDRGSETQY
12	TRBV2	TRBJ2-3	ASSSRTGRGTQY
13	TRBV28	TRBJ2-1	ASRRPGLAGDEQF
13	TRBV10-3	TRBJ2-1	AISSGGLSSNEQF
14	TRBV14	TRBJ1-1	ASSEAKGERNTEAF
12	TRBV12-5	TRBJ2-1	ASGLEDYHNEQF
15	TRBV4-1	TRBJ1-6	ASSQDPDGTGVSPLH
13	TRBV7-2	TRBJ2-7	ASSPRTGGSYEQY
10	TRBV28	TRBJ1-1	ASRVRETEAF
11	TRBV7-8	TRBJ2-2	ASSLGLAGELF
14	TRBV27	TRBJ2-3	ASRNPSDTSTDTQY
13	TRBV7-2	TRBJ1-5	ASSQRQGGNQPQH
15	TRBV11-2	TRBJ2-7	ASSFYGTGGNSYEQY
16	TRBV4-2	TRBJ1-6	ASSQEFGAGVRNSPLH
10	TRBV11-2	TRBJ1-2	ASSLVGDGYT
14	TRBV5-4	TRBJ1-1	ASSPAGQGARTEAF
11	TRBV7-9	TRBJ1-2	ASSRATNYGYT
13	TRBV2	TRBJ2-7	ASSPGTSGFHEQY
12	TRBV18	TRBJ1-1	ASSPGTANTEAF
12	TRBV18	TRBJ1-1	ASSSDRGVTEAF
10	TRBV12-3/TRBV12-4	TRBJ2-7	ASSHDRYEQY
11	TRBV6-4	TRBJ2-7	ASSGRNEDEQY
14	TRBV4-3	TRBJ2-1	ASSQGASVSYNEQF
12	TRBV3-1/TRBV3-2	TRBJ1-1	ASSHSTGGRFAF